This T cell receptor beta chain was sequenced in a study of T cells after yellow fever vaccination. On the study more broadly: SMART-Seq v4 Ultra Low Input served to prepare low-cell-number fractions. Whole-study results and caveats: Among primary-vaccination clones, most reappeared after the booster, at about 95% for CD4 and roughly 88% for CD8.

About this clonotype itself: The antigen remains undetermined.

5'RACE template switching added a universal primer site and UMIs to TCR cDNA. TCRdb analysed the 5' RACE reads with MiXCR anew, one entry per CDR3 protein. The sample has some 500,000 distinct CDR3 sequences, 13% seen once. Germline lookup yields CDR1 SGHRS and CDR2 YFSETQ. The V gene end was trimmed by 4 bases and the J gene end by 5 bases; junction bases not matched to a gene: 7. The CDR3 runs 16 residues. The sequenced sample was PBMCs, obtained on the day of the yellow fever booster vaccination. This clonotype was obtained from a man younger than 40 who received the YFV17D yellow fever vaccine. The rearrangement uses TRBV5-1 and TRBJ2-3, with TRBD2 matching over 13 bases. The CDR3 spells CASSPTSGRAGDTQYF. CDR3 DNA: TGCGCCAGCAGCCCCACTAGCGGGAGGGCTGGAGATACGCAGTATTTT.